Listed here are 27 T cell receptor beta chains from one sample, sequenced in a study of T cell responses to AZD1222 COVID-19 vaccine (dated by TCRdb to the early 2020s). Library construction relied on the immunoSEQ multiplex PCR assay. TCRdb took over this immuneACCESS table, retaining in-frame rearrangements with V and J assigned. Such tables are incomplete; in checked studies, under half of the missing clones stem from an unresolved V gene, and the remainder is unexplained. For this sample the table gives 100,000 to 150,000 clones, of which 75% to 85% were detected only once. Jointly, the top ten make up roughly a quarter of the sample. Reading the label with the study, this specimen's time point is: about 28 days (+/-7) after the second vaccine dose. The sequencing used peripheral blood, collected 28 days after the second AZD1222 dose. The receptor set was obtained from an adult who received the AZD1222 COVID-19 vaccine.

The chain joins TRBV27 to TRBJ1-6; perhaps TRBD1 as D (5 bases). CDR1 is MNHEY and CDR2 is SMNVEV in the germline V gene (reference sequence). Trimming stripped 5 bases from V and 9 bases from J, with 14 bases between. CDR3 length: 14 amino acids. CDR3 protein: CASSTRGIFSPLHF. CDR3 in DNA: TGTGCCAGCAGTACACGGGGGATATTTTCACCCCTCCACTTT.

The chain couples TRBV6-1 to TRBJ1-1; D gene unclear. Germline V gene data show CDR1 as MNHNS and CDR2 as SASEGT. This CDR3 contains 14 residues. V lost 2 bases to trimming and J lost 5 bases, with 12 bases between them. CDR3 protein: CASSERVRLTEAFF. CDR3 in DNA: TGTGCCAGCAGTGAACGGGTGCGTTTGACTGAAGCTTTCTTT.

The CDR3 spells CSGWKGGYTF. CDR3 bases: TGCAGCGGGTGGAAGGGTGGCTACACCTTC. V is TRBV29-1 and J is TRBJ1-2, with D unresolved. Trimming stripped 7 bases from V and 7 bases from J, with 10 bases between. The CDR3 contains 10 residues. Germline V gene sequence: CDR1 SQVTM, CDR2 ANQGSEA.

CDR3 DNA: TGTGCCAGCAGCCTATCACAGGGAGCCGGAGGAAACACCATATATTTT. It yields the protein CASSLSQGAGGNTIYF. This chain connects TRBV9 to TRBJ1-3; possible D gene TRBD1, 6 bases. V lost 4 bases, J lost 4 bases, and 18 bases lay in between. CDR3 length: 16 residues. Germline loops: CDR1 SGDLS, CDR2 YYNGEE. Variable domain in full (rest from reference TRBV9 and TRBJ1-3): DSGVTQTPKHLITATGQRVTLRCSPRSGDLSVYWYQQSLDQGLQFLIQYYNGEERAKGNILERFSAQQFPDLHSELNLSSLELGDSALYFCASSLSQGAGGNTIYFGEGSWLTVV.

The chain links TRBV5-1 to TRBJ1-4, with D uncertain. Germline CDR1 SGHRS, CDR2 YFSETQ. Trimming removed 0 bases at V and 7 bases at J, with 13 bases between. The CDR3 spans 15 residues. This CDR3 is CASSLAMEVGEKLFF. CDR3 nucleotides: TGCGCCAGCAGCTTGGCCATGGAAGTTGGTGAAAAACTGTTTTTT. The full variable domain, in which reference TRBV5-1 and TRBJ1-4 provide the parts outside the CDR3, is KAGVTQTPRYLIKTRGQQVTLSCSPISGHRSVSWYQQTPGQGLQFLFEYFSETQRNKGNFPGRFSGRQFSNSRSEMNVSTLELGDSALYLCASSLAMEVGEKLFFGSGTQLSVL.

This rearrangement joins TRBV7-3 to TRBJ2-2; the D is unclear. The CDR3 covers 14 residues. The V gene lost 5 bases and the J gene lost 0 bases, with 7 bases spanning the gap. Germline assignment: CDR1 SGHTA and CDR2 FQGTGA. The CDR3 DNA is TGTGCCAGCAGCAAGGTAGCGAACACCGGGGAGCTGTTTTTT. Encoded protein: CASSKVANTGELFF.

This clone appeared a few times. The chain couples TRBV5-1 to TRBJ1-1; a weak D match, TRBD1 (6 bases). The CDR3 extends over 15 amino acids. V lost 4 bases to trimming and J lost 5 bases, with 18 bases between them. Germline CDR1 and CDR2: SGHRS and YFSETQ. In DNA form, the CDR3 reads TGCGCCAGCAGCCTCTCACCGGGACATCAGACTGAAGCTTTCTTT. It encodes CASSLSPGHQTEAFF.

The gene calls are TRBV18 and TRBJ1-3; D is perhaps TRBD1 (6 bases). The CDR3 loop spans 19 amino acids. Germline values: CDR1 KGHSH, CDR2 LQKENI. Trimming cost V 3 bases and J 8 bases, with 29 bases left between them. CDR3 nucleotides: TGTGCCAGCTCACCGTATCCCGCTTCCCCCGGGACACTCCGGGACACCATATATTTT. Protein: CASSPYPASPGTLRDTIYF.

This chain connects TRBV10-3 to TRBJ1-3, with 10 positions matching TRBD1. Germline V CDR1 and CDR2: ENHRY, SYGVKD. The J segment lost 4 bases and the V segment lost 11 bases, leaving 5 bases of the junction unmatched. This CDR3 is built from 13 residues. CDR3 nucleotide sequence: TGTGCCTCGGGACAGGGGTACGGAAACACCATATATTTT. Protein: CASGQGYGNTIYF.

This sequence joins TRBV7-9 and TRBJ2-2, with D maybe TRBD2 (5 bases). V lost 2 bases, J lost 1 base, and 11 bases lay in between. In germline, CDR1 is SEHNR, CDR2 FQNEAQ (reference sequence). The CDR3 runs to 16 residues. The CDR3 DNA reads as TGTGCCAGCAGCTTAATAGCTAGCCTGAACACCGGGGAGCTGTTTTTT. Protein sequence: CASSLIASLNTGELFF.

The chain uses TRBV24-1 and TRBJ2-1, with D possibly being TRBD2 (5 bases). Germline V lookup: CDR1 KGHDR, CDR2 SFDVKD. The CDR3 spans 16 residues. With 4 bases removed from V and 0 bases from J, the gap between germline ends came to 12 bases. The CDR3: CATSEIGGSSYNEQFF. CDR3 sequence (DNA): TGTGCCACCAGTGAGATCGGAGGAAGCTCCTACAATGAGCAGTTCTTC.

V and J are TRBV3-1 (or the pseudogene TRBV3-2) and TRBJ2-2; 9 nucleotides agree with TRBD2. J was trimmed by 0 bases and V by 4 bases; bases with no gene match: 6. Germline V gene sequence: CDR1 LGHDT, CDR2 YNNKEL (reference sequence). The CDR3 has 17 amino acids. In nucleotides, the CDR3 is TGTGCCAGCAGCCGGGGTAGCGGGGGACCGAACACCGGGGAGCTGTTTTTT. Protein sequence: CASSRGSGGPNTGELFF.

This clone came up a few times. J is TRBJ1-6 and V is TRBV7-2; no clear D gene. V was cut by 4 bases and J by 14 bases, with 9 bases left in between. CDR3 length: 11 residues. Germline V gene lookup returns CDR1 SGHTA and CDR2 FQGNSA. This CDR3 reads CASSYSLALHF. The CDR3 DNA sequence: TGTGCCAGCAGCTACAGTTTGGCCCTCCACTTT.

J is TRBJ1-4 and V is TRBV7-2, with D possibly TRBD1 on 5 matching bases. Germline V CDR1 and CDR2: SGHTA, FQGNSA. The V end was cut by 1 base, the J end by 5 bases, with 11 bases between. The CDR3 has 15 amino acids. In DNA, the CDR3 is TGTGCCAGCAGCTTAGGGCAGGGTCGAAATGAAAAACTGTTTTTT. Its protein product is CASSLGQGRNEKLFF.

The V call is TRBV5-1, the J call TRBJ2-3; D not resolved. CDR1 and CDR2 (germline): SGHRS, YFSETQ. The length of the CDR3 is 12 residues. With 3 bases removed from V and 6 bases from J, the gap between germline ends came to 8 bases. CDR3 in DNA: TGCGCCAGCAGCTCGCTCGCCGATACGCAGTATTTT. This encodes CASSSLADTQYF.

The chain links TRBV2 to TRBJ1-1, with TRBD1 matching over 11 bases. This CDR3 is 14 amino acids long. The germline V gene encodes CDR1 SNHLY and CDR2 FYNNEI. With V trimmed by 7 bases and J by 5 bases, 6 bases remained unmatched. The CDR3: CASTRTGGRTEAFF. The CDR3 bases are TGTGCCAGCACCCGGACAGGGGGCCGGACTGAAGCTTTCTTT.

The J gene is TRBJ2-7, the V gene TRBV4-2; the match to TRBD2 covers 12 bases. The germline V gene has CDR1 LGHNA and CDR2 YNFKEQ. This CDR3 is built from 16 residues. The V gene end was trimmed by 4 bases and the J gene end by 1 base; junction bases not matched to a gene: 5. The DNA of the CDR3 is TGTGCCAGCAGCCTACCCGGGACTAGCGGGTCCTACGAGCAGTACTTC. Translating it yields CASSLPGTSGSYEQYF.

This clone showed up just a few times. Additional DNA sequences in this sample encode the identical CDR3. V is TRBV21-1 and J is TRBJ1-6. TRBV21-1 counts as a pseudogene. The CDR3 is 15 amino acids. The CDR3 coding sequence is TGTGCCAGCCGCCCCCCCGGACTGGGGGGCTCACCCCTCCACTTT. Encoded protein: CASRPPGLGGSPLHF.

This sequence joins TRBV11-2 and TRBJ1-2; 7 positions agree with TRBD1. Germline-derived CDR1 and CDR2 are SGHAT and FQNNGV. The V segment lost 5 bases and the J segment 7 bases; nucleotides outside the gene matches: 7. The CDR3 loop spans 13 amino acids. The CDR3 sequence: CASSPRQGVGYTF. The CDR3 DNA is TGTGCCAGCAGCCCCCGACAGGGCGTTGGCTACACCTTC.

This clone was detected only a few times. The chain recombines TRBV6-5 with TRBJ2-7; D is perhaps TRBD1 (5 bases). Germline CDR1 MNHEY, CDR2 SVGAGI. The CDR3 sequence is 15 residues long. V shed 7 bases and J shed 5 bases, with 21 bases lying between them. The CDR3 loop reads CASTSQVGARHEQYF. In DNA, the CDR3 is TGTGCCAGCACAAGCCAAGTAGGGGCGCGCCACGAGCAGTACTTC.

The CDR3 sequence: CATAGNYEQYF. For the CDR3, the DNA is TGTGCCACCGCTGGAAACTACGAGCAGTACTTC. The rearrangement links TRBV15 to TRBJ2-7; D is unclear. The length of the CDR3 is 11 residues. Trimming pared 8 bases from V and 3 bases from J, leaving 8 bases between. The germline gives CDR1 LNHNV, CDR2 YYDKDF (reference sequence).

The gene calls are TRBV7-8 and TRBJ1-4; weak D call: TRBD1 (5 bases). Per the germline V gene, CDR1 is SGHVS and CDR2 is FQNEAQ. V was clipped by 7 bases and J by 8 bases, with 17 bases between them. The CDR3 runs 14 residues. DNA for the CDR3: TGTGCCAGCACCTTCCCCGGGGGGAGGGAAAAACTGTTTTTT. Amino acids: CASTFPGGREKLFF.

This sequence joins TRBV28 and TRBJ2-7; D call uncertain. The length of the CDR3 is 11 residues. Germline V lookup: CDR1 MDHEN, CDR2 SYDVKM. With 10 bases removed from V and 3 bases from J, the gap between germline ends came to 10 bases. CDR3 region: CATDGNYEQYF. The CDR3 coding sequence is TGTGCCACTGACGGAAACTACGAGCAGTACTTC.

This clone was counted a single time. The gene calls are TRBV5-6 and TRBJ2-2, with 7 bases lining up with TRBD2. This CDR3 comprises 16 residues. CDR1 is SGHDT, CDR2 YYEEEE, per germline. Losses at the gene ends were 4 bases for V and 0 bases for J; bases not matched to a gene: 6. The CDR3 coding sequence is TGTGCCAGCAGCCGGTTAAGCGGGGCGAACACCGGGGAGCTGTTTTTT. Its protein is CASSRLSGANTGELFF.

The gene calls are TRBV5-1 and TRBJ1-1; a possible D gene is TRBD1 (6 bases). Germline loops: CDR1 SGHRS, CDR2 YFSETQ. Trimming took off 3 bases at V and 6 bases at J, with 9 bases between the two ends. The CDR3 sequence is 12 residues long. The CDR3 coding sequence is TGCGCCAGCAGCTCACAGGGACCTGAAGCTTTCTTT. Amino acids: CASSSQGPEAFF.

The chain carries TRBV5-1 and TRBJ1-6, with unresolved D. This CDR3 has 14 residues. Germline V gene sequence: CDR1 SGHRS, CDR2 YFSETQ. V lost 0 bases, J lost 9 bases, and 10 bases lay in between. The CDR3 nucleotides are TGCGCCAGCAGCTTGGCCCTAGTACGTTCACCCCTCCACTTT. Protein product: CASSLALVRSPLHF.

The chain employs TRBV7-6 and TRBJ2-2; TRBD1 agrees at 12 bases. The CDR3 has 16 amino acids. J was trimmed by 6 bases and V by 5 bases; bases with no gene match: 7. Germline lookup yields CDR1 SGHVS and CDR2 FNYEAQ. CDR3 amino acids: CASSLGQGADAGELFF. In nucleotides, the CDR3 is TGTGCCAGCAGCCTGGGACAGGGGGCCGATGCCGGGGAGCTGTTTTTT.